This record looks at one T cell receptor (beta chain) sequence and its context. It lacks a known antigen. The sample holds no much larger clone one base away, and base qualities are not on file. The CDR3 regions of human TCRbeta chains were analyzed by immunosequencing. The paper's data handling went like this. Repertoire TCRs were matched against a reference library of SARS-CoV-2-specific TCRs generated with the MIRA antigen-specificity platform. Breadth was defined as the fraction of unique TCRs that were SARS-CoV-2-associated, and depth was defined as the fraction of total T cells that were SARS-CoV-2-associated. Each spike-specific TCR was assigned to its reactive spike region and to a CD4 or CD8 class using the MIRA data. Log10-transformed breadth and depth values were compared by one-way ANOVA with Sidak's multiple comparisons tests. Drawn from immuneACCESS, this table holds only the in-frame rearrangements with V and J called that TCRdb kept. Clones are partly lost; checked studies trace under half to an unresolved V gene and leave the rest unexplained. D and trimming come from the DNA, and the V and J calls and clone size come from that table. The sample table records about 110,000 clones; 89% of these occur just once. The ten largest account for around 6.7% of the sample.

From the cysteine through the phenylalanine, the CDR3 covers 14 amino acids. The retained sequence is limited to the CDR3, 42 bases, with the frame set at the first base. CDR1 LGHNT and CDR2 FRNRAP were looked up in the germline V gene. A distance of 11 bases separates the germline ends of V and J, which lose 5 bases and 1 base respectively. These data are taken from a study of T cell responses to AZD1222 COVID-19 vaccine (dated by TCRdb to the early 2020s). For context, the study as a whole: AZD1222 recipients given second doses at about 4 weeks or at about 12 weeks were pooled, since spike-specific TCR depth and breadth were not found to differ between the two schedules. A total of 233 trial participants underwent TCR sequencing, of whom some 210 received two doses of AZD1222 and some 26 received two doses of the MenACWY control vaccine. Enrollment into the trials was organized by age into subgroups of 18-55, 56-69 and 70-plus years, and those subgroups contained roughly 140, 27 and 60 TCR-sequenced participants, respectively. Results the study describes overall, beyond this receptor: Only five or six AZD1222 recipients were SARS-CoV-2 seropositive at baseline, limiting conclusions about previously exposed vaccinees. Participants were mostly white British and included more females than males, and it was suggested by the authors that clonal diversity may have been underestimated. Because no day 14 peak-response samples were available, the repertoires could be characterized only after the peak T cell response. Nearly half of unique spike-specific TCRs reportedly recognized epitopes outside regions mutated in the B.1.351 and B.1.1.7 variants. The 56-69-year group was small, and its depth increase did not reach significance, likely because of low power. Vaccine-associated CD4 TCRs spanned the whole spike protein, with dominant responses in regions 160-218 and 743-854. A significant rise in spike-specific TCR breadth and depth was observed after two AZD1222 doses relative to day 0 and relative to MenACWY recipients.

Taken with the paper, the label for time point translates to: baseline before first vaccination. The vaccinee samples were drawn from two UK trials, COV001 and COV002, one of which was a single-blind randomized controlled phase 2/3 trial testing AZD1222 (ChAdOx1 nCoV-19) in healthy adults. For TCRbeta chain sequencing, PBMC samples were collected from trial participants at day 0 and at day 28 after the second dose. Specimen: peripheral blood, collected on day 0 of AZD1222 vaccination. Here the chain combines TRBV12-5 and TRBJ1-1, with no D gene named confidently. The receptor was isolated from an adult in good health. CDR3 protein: CASGVGSQNTEAFF. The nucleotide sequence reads TGTGCTAGTGGTGTCGGGAGCCAGAACACTGAAGCTTTCTTT. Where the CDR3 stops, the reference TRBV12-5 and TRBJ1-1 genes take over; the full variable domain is DARVTQTPRHKVTEMGQEVTMRCQPILGHNTVFWYRQTMMQGLELLAYFRNRAPLDDSGMPKDRFSAEMPDATLATLKIQPSEPRDSAVYFCASGVGSQNTEAFFGQGTRLTVV.